This TCR beta chain stems from a study of shared clonotypes between healthy human individuals. For every subset, genomic DNA was evenly distributed across several immunoSEQ plates. Profiled with immunoSEQ multiplex PCR; TCRdb holds only in-frame clones, not every one. In the table there are 1.5 million to 2.5 million clones, about 95% of which are singletons. A remark on this clone: No antigen is known for it.

The length of the CDR3 is 15 residues. In germline, CDR1 is MNHNS, CDR2 SASEGT. Losses at the gene ends were 4 bases for V and 4 bases for J; bases not matched to a gene: 7. Points from the study as a whole: Among four donors, roughly 5% of naive CD4 clonotypes were found in common.

Naive CD8 cells were CD45RO-negative, positively selected for CCR7, excluding terminally differentiated effector memory CD45RA+ cells. This chain links TRBV6-1 with TRBJ2-1; TRBD1 agrees at 7 bases. The sequenced material came from naive CD8+ T cells sorted from blood. The receptor's source is a man between 18 and 29 years old in good health. The CDR3 here is CASSGGQNTYNEQFF. Written as DNA, the CDR3 is TGTGCCAGCAGTGGGGGACAGAACACGTACAATGAGCAGTTCTTC.